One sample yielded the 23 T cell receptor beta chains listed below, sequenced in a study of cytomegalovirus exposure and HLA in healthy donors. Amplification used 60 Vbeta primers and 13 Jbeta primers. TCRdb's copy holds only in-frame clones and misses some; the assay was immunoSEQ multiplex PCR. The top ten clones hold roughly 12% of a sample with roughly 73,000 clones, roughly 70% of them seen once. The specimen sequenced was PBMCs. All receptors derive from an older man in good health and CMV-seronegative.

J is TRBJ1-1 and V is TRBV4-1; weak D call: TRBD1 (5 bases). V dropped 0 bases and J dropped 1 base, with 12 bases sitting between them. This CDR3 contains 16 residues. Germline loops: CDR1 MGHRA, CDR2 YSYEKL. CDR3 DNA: TGCGCCAGCAGCCAAGAAAGCAGGACAAGGAACACTGAAGCTTTCTTT. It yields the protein CASSQESRTRNTEAFF.

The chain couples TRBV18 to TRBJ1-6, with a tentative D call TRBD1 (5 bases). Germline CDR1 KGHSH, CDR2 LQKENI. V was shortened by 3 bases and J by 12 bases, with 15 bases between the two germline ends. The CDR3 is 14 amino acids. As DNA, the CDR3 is TGTGCCAGCTCACCCGAGGCGGCAGGGTTACCCCTCCACTTT. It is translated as CASSPEAAGLPLHF.

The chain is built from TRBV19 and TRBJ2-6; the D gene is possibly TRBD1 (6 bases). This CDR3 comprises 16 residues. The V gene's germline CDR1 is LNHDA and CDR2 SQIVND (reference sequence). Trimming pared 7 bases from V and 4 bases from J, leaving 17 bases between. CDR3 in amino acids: CASMAGERTGANVLTF. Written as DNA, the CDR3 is TGTGCCAGTATGGCAGGGGAGAGAACCGGGGCCAACGTCCTGACTTTC.

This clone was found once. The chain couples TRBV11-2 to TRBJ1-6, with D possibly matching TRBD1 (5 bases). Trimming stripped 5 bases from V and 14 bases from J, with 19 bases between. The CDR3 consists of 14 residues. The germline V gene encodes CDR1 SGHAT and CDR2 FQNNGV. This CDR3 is CASSPLGTFSALHF. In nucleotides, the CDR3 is TGTGCCAGCAGCCCTTTGGGGACTTTTAGTGCCCTCCACTTT. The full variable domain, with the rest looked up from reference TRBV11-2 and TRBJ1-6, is EAGVAQSPRYKIIEKRQSVAFWCNPISGHATLYWYQQILGQGPKLLIQFQNNGVVDDSQLPKDRFSAERLKGVDSTLKIQPAKLEDSAVYLCASSPLGTFSALHFGNGTRLTVT.

The CDR3 DNA reads TGCGCCAGCAGCTTATCGGTAATGAACACTGAAGCTTTCTTT. Amino acid sequence: CASSLSVMNTEAFF. The chain couples TRBV5-1 to TRBJ1-1; unclear D gene. The CDR3 is 14 amino acids. CDR1 and CDR2 from the germline V gene are SGHRS and YFSETQ. Trimming took off 2 bases at V and 0 bases at J, with 8 bases between the two ends.

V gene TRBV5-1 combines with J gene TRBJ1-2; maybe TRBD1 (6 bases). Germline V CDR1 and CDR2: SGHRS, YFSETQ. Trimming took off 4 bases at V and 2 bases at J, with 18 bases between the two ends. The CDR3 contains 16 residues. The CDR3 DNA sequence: TGCGCCAGCAGCCCTAACCCGGGACACCAAAACTATGGCTACACCTTC. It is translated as CASSPNPGHQNYGYTF.

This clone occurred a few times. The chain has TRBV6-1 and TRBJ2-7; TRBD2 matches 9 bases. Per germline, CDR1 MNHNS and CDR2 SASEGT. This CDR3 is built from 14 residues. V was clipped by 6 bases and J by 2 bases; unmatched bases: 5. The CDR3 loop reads CASRGGGAPYEQYF. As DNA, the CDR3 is TGTGCCAGCAGGGGCGGGGGGGCCCCCTACGAGCAGTACTTC.

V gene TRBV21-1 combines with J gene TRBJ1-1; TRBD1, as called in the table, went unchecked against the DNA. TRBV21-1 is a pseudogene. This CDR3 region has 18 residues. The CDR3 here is CASSKPSPGTGTGTEAFF. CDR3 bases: TGTGCCAGCAGCAAACCGAGTCCCGGGACAGGGACGGGCACTGAAGCTTTCTTT.

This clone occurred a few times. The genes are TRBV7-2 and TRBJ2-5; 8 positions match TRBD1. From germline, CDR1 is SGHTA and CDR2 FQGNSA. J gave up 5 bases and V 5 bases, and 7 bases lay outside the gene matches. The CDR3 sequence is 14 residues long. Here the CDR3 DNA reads TGTGCCAGCAGCAACGACAGGGGACGGGAGACCCAGTACTTC. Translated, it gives CASSNDRGRETQYF.

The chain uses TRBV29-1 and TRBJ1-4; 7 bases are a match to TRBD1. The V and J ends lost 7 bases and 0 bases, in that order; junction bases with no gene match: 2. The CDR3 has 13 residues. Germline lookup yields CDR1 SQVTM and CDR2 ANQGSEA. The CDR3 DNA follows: TGCAGCGGAGGGACAGCAACTAATGAAAAACTGTTTTTT. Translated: CSGGTATNEKLFF.

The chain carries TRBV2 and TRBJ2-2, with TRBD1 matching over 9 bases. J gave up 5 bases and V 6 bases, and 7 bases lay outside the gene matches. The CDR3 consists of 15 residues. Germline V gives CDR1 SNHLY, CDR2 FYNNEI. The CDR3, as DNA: TGTGCCAGCAGAGAACAGGGGGCTGTGACCGGGGAGCTGTTTTTT. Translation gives CASREQGAVTGELFF.

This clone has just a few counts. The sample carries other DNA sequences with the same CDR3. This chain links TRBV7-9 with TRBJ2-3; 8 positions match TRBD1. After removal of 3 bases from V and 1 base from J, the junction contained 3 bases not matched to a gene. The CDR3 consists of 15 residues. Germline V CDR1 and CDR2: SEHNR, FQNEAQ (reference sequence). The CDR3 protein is CASSLTGQGTDTQYF. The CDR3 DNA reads TGTGCCAGCAGCTTGACGGGACAGGGCACAGATACGCAGTATTTT.

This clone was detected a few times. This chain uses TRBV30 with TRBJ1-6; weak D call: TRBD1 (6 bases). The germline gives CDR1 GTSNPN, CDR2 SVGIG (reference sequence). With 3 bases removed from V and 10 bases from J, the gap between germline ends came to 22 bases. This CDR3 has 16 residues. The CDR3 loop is CAWRVIQGGQGSPLHF. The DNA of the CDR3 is TGTGCCTGGAGAGTTATACAGGGTGGGCAAGGCTCACCCCTCCACTTT.

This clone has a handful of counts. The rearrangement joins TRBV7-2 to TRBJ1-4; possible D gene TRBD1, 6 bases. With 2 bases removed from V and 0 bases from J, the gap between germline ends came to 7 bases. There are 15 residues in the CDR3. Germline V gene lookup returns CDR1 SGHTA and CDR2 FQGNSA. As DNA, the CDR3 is TGTGCCAGCAGCTTAACAGGGCCAACTAATGAAAAACTGTTTTTT. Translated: CASSLTGPTNEKLFF.

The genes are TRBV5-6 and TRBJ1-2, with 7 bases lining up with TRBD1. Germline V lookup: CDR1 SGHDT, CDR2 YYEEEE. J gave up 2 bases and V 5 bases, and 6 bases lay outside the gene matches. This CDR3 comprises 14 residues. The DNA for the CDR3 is TGTGCCAGCAGTTCCGGACAGGACAACTATGGCTACACCTTC. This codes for CASSSGQDNYGYTF.

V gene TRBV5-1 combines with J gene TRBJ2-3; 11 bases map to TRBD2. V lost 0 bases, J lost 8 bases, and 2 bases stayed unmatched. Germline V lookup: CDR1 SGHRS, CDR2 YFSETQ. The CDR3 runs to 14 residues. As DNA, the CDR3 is TGCGCCAGCAGCTTGGACACTAGCGGGGGTACGCAGTATTTT. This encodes CASSLDTSGGTQYF.

This CDR3 reads CSVATRGYEQYF. CDR3 DNA: TGCAGCGTAGCAACACGGGGGTACGAGCAGTACTTC. V gene TRBV29-1 combines with J gene TRBJ2-7, with D tentatively TRBD2 (6 bases). The CDR3 consists of 12 residues. V gave up 6 bases and J gave up 4 bases, with 13 bases separating them. Germline-derived CDR1 and CDR2 are SQVTM and ANQGSEA.

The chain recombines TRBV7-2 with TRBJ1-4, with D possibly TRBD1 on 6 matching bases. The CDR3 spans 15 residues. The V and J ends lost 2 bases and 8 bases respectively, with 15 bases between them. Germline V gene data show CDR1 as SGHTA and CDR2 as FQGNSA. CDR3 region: CASSLSNPGGEKLFF. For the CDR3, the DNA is TGTGCCAGCAGCTTAAGTAACCCGGGGGGCGAAAAACTGTTTTTT.

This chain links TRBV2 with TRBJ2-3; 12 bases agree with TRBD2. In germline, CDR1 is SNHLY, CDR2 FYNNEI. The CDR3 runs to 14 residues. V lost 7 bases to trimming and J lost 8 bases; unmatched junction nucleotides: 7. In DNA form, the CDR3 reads TGTGCCAGCAAGCTAGCGGGGGGGCCCTTTACGCAGTATTTT. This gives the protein CASKLAGGPFTQYF. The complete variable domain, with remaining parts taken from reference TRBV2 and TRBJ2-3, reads EPEVTQTPSHQVTQMGQEVILRCVPISNHLYFYWYRQILGQKVEFLVSFYNNEISEKSEIFDDQFSVERPDGSNFTLKIRSTKLEDSAMYFCASKLAGGPFTQYFGPGTRLTVL.

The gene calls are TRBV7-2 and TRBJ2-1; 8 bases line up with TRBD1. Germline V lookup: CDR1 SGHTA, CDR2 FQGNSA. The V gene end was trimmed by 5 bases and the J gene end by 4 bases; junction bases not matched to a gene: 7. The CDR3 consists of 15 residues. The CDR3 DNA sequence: TGTGCCAGCAGCACCGACAGGGGCCGGTACAATGAGCAGTTCTTC. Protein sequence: CASSTDRGRYNEQFF.

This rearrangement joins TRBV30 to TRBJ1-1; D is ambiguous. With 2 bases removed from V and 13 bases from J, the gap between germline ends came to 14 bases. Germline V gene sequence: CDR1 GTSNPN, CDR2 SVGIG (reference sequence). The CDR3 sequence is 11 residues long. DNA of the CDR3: TGTGCCTGGAGTTTTAGTAACAGCGGTTTCTTT. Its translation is CAWSFSNSGFF.

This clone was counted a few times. In nucleotides, the CDR3 is TGTGCCAGCAGCTTGGATGGGGGCGTCTATAATTCACCCCTCCACTTT. Protein: CASSLDGGVYNSPLHF. The rearrangement uses TRBV5-4 and TRBJ1-6, with a weak D call TRBD1 (6 bases). V gave up 0 bases and J gave up 3 bases, with 10 bases separating them. The CDR3 length is 16 residues. CDR1 SGHNT and CDR2 YYREEE come from the germline V gene (reference sequence).

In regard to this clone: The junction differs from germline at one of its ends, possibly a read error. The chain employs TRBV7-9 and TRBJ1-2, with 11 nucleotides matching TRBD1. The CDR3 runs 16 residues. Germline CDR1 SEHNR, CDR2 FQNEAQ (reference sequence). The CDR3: CSSSRGGDRGIYGYTF. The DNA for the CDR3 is TGTTCCAGCAGCCGTGGGGGGGACAGGGGGATTTATGGCTACACCTTC. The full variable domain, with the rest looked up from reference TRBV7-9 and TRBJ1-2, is DTGVSQNPRHKITKRGQNVTFRCDPISEHNRLYWYRQTLGQGPEFLTYFQNEAQLEKSRLLSDRFSAERPKGSFSTLEIQRTEQGDSAMYLCSSSRGGDRGIYGYTFGSGTRLTVV.